The entry below gives a single T cell receptor (beta chain) sequence along with its context. The entry originates in a study of blood T cell repertoires in COVID-19. Assay: immunoSEQ multiplex PCR; the TCRdb copy retains only in-frame clones and omits some. The profile shows roughly 160,000 clones, about 85% of them singletons. The TCR was taken from a woman aged 45-60 years with COVID-19, enrolled during active disease. Sequenced sample: peripheral blood.

The CDR3 region is CASSYETGAINQPQHF. Written as DNA, the CDR3 is TGTGCCAGCAGTTACGAGACAGGGGCAATCAATCAGCCCCAGCATTTT. This chain connects TRBV6-2 or TRBV6-3 to TRBJ1-5; 8 bases agree with TRBD1. Germline values: CDR1 MNHEY, CDR2 SVGEGT. With 2 bases clipped from V and 3 bases from J, the junction kept 6 bases outside the gene matches. CDR3 length equals 16 residues.